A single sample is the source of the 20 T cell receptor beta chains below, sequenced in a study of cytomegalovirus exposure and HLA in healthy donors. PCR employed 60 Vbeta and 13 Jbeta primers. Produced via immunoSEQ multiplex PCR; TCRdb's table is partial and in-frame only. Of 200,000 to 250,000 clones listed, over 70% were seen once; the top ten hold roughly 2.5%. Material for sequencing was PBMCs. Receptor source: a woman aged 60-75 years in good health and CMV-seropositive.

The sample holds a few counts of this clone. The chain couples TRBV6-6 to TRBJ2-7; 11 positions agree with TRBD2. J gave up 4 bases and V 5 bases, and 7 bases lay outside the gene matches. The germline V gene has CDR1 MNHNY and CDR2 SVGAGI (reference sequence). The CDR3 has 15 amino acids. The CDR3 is CASSVTSGTNYEQYF. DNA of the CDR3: TGTGCCAGCAGTGTGACTAGCGGGACCAATTACGAGCAGTACTTC.

Here the CDR3 reads CASRVPGEKLFF. The CDR3 nucleotides read TGTGCCAGCAGGGTTCCGGGTGAAAAACTGTTTTTT. This chain links TRBV6-1 with TRBJ1-4, with D unclear. Trimming pared 6 bases from V and 7 bases from J, leaving 9 bases between. This CDR3 is 12 amino acids long. Germline CDR1 MNHNS, CDR2 SASEGT.

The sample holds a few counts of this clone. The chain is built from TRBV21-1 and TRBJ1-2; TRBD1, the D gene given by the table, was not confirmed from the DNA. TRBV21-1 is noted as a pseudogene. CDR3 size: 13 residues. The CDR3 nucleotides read TGTGCCAGCAGTTTCGACAGGGACAATGGCTACACCTTC. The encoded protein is CASSFDRDNGYTF.

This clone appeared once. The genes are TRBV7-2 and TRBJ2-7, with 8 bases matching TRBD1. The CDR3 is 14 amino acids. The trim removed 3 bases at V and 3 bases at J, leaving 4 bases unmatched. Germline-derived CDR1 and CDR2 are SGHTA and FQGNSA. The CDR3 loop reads CASSFLDRVYEQYF. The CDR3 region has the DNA TGTGCCAGCAGCTTTCTGGACAGGGTCTACGAGCAGTACTTC.

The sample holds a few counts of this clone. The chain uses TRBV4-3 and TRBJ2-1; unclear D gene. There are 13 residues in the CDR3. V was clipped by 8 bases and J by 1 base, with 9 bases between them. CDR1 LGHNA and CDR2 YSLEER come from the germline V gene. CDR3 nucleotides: TGCGCCAGCGGCACGTATTCCTACAATGAGCAGTTCTTC. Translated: CASGTYSYNEQFF.

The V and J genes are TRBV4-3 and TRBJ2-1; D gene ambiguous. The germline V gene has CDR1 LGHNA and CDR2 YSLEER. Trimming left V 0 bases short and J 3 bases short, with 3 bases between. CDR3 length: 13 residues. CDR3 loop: CASSQDNYNEQFF. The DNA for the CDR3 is TGCGCCAGCAGCCAAGATAACTACAATGAGCAGTTCTTC.

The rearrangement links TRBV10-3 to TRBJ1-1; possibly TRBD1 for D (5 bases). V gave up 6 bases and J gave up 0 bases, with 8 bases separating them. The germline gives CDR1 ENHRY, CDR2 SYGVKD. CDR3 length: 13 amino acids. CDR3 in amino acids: CAIRGLLNTEAFF. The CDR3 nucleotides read TGTGCCATCAGGGGGCTCCTGAACACTGAAGCTTTCTTT.

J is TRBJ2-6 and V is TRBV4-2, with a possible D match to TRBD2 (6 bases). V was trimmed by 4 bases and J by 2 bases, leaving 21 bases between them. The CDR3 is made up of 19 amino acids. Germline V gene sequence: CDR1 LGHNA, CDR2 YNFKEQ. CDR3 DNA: TGTGCCAGCAGCCTCCCTGGAGGGCAGGGCGGGCCTGGGGCCAACGTCCTGACTTTC. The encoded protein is CASSLPGGQGGPGANVLTF.

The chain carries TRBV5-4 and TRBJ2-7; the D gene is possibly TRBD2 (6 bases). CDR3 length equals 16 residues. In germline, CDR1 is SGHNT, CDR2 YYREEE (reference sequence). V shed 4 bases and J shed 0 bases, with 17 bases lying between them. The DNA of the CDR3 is TGTGCCAGCAGCACTAGCCCTGAAATGAGCTCCTACGAGCAGTACTTC. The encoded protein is CASSTSPEMSSYEQYF.

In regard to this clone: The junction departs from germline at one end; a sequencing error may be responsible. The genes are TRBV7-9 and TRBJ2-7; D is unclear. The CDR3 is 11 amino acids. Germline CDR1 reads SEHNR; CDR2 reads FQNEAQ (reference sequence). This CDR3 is CSSSLELEQYF. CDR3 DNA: TGTTCCAGCAGCTTAGAGCTCGAGCAGTACTTC. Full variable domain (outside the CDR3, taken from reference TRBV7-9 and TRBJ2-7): DTGVSQNPRHKITKRGQNVTFRCDPISEHNRLYWYRQTLGQGPEFLTYFQNEAQLEKSRLLSDRFSAERPKGSFSTLEIQRTEQGDSAMYLCSSSLELEQYFGPGTRLTVT.

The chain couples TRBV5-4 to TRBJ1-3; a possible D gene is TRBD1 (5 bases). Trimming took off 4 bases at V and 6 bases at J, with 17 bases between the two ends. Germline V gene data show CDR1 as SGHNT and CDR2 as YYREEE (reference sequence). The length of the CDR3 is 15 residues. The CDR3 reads CASSEKQALVNTIYF. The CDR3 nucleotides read TGTGCCAGCAGCGAAAAACAGGCTCTCGTAAACACCATATATTTT.

The CDR3: CASSFTSGGTDTQYF. For the CDR3, the DNA is TGTGCCAGCAGCTTCACTAGCGGGGGGACAGATACGCAGTATTTT. V gene TRBV7-2 combines with J gene TRBJ2-3; 12 bases fit TRBD2. Trimming at V came to 3 bases and at J to 3 bases, leaving 1 base not matched to a gene. The CDR3 loop spans 15 amino acids. The germline gives CDR1 SGHTA, CDR2 FQGNSA.

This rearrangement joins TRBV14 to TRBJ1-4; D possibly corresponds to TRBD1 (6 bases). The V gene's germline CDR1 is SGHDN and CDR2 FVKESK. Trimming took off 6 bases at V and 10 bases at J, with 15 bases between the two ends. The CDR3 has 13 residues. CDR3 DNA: TGTGCCAGCAGTTCTGAACAGGGCCGAAAACTGTTTTTT. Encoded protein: CASSSEQGRKLFF.

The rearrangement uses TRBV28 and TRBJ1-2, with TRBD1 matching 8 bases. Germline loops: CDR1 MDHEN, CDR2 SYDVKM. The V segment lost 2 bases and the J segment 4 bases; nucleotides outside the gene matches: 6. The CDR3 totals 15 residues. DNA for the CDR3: TGTGCCAGCAGTTTAGGGCAGGGGGCGGGCTATGGCTACACCTTC. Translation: CASSLGQGAGYGYTF.

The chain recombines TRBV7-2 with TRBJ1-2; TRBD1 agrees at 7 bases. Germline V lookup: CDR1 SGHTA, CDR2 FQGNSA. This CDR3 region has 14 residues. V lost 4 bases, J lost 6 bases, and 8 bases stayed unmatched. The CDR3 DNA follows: TGTGCCAGCAGCTCCCCAAACAGGGGCCATGGCTACACCTTC. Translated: CASSSPNRGHGYTF.

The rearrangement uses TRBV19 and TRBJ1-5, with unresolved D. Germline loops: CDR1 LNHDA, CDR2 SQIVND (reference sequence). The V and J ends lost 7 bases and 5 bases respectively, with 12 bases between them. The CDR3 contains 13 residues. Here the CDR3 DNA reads TGTGCCAGTAAAAAACAGCCTGATCAGCCCCAGCATTTT. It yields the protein CASKKQPDQPQHF.

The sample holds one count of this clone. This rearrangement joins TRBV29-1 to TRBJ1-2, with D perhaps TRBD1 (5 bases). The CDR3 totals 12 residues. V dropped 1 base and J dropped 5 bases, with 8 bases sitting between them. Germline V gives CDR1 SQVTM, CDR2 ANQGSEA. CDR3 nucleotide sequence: TGCAGCGTTGAAGTGAAGGGGTATGGCTACACCTTC. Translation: CSVEVKGYGYTF.

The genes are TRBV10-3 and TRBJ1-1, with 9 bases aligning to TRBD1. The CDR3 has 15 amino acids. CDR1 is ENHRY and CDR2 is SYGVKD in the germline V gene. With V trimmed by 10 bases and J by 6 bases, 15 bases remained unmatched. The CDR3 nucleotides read TGTGCCACCCATTCTCGGACAGGGGTTTTTGCTGAAGCTTTCTTT. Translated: CATHSRTGVFAEAFF.

CDR3 DNA: TGTGCCAGTAGTGCGGAGTACCAAGAGACCCAGTACTTC. It specifies CASSAEYQETQYF. The J gene is TRBJ2-5, the V gene TRBV19; D gene unclear. CDR3 length: 13 residues. Per germline, CDR1 LNHDA and CDR2 SQIVND (reference sequence). V gave up 5 bases and J gave up 0 bases, with 7 bases separating them.

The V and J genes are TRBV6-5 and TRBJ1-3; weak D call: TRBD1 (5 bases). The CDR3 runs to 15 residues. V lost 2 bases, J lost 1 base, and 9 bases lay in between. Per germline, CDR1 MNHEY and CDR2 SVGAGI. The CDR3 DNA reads TGTGCCAGCAGTTACGGGGGGTGGTCTGGAAACACCATATATTTT. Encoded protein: CASSYGGWSGNTIYF.